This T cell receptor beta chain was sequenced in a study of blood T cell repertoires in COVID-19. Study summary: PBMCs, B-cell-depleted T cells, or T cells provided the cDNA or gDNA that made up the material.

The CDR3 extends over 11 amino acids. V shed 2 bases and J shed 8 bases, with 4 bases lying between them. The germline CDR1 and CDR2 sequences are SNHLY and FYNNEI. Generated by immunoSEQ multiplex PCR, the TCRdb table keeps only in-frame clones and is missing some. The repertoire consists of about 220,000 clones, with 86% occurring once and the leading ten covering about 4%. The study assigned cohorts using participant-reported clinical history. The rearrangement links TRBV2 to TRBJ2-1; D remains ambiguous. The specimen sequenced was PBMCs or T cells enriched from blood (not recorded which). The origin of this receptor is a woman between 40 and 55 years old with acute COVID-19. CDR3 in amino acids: CASSESDEQFF. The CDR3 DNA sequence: TGTGCCAGCAGTGAATCGGATGAGCAGTTCTTC.